A single sample is the source of the 22 T cell receptor beta chains below, sequenced in a study of neoadjuvant anti-PD-1 for oral cavity cancer. The repertoire was sequenced with immunoSEQ multiplex PCR; TCRdb's copy has only in-frame clones and lacks some. Of roughly 13,000 clones in the sample, about 64% were seen once. Sequencing was performed on PBMCs, taken before nivolumab (anti-PD-1) treatment. The receptors here all came from a person aged 40 to 85 with oral cavity squamous cell carcinoma.

CDR3 region: CASSRGGPVETQYF. The CDR3, as DNA: TGTGCCAGCAGCCGCGGGGGACCAGTTGAGACCCAGTACTTC. This sequence joins TRBV5-8 and TRBJ2-5; 7 nucleotides line up with TRBD2. Germline lookup yields CDR1 SGHTS and CDR2 YDEGEE. Losses at the gene ends were 4 bases for V and 5 bases for J; bases not matched to a gene: 8. This CDR3 has 14 amino acids.

This clone was seen a handful of times. The chain uses TRBV7-2 and TRBJ1-1, with D maybe TRBD1 (6 bases). The V gene's germline CDR1 is SGHTA and CDR2 FQGNSA. Deletions cut 5 bases from V and 7 bases from J, with 8 bases between. The CDR3 sequence is 11 residues long. The CDR3 coding sequence is TGTGCCAGCAGCCCGACAGGTGAAGCTTTCTTT. Protein: CASSPTGEAFF.

This clone was recorded once. The CDR3 DNA follows: TGTGCCGGTGCGGGGACAGTGTTAAATGAGCAGTTCTTC. The encoded protein is CAGAGTVLNEQFF. The rearrangement joins TRBV30 to TRBJ2-1; D may be TRBD1 (7 bases). Trimming stripped 8 bases from V and 7 bases from J, with 18 bases between. CDR1 GTSNPN and CDR2 SVGIG come from the germline V gene (reference sequence). CDR3 length: 13 residues.

This clone was detected a few times. CDR3 region: CASSLGDRDEQPQHF. CDR3 coding DNA: TGTGCCAGCAGCTTGGGTGACAGGGATGAGCAGCCCCAGCATTTT. J is TRBJ1-5 and V is TRBV5-8; 7 bases are a match to TRBD1. V was clipped by 0 bases and J by 7 bases; unmatched bases: 7. The CDR3 sequence is 15 residues long. Germline V gene lookup returns CDR1 SGHTS and CDR2 YDEGEE.

The rearrangement links TRBV4-1 to TRBJ2-5; D gene unclear. Germline loops: CDR1 MGHRA, CDR2 YSYEKL. CDR3 length: 13 amino acids. Between the trimmed V and J ends, which lost 3 bases and 3 bases, there was a span of 8 bases. The CDR3 bases are TGCGCCAGCAGCCAGGACGTGGAAGAGACCCAGTACTTC. Protein: CASSQDVEETQYF.

V is TRBV14 and J is TRBJ2-1; D is possibly TRBD2 (5 bases). The germline CDR1 and CDR2 sequences are SGHDN and FVKESK. V dropped 0 bases and J dropped 0 bases, with 6 bases sitting between them. There are 15 residues in the CDR3. The CDR3 coding sequence is TGTGCCAGCAGCCAAGACCGGGGCTCCTACAATGAGCAGTTCTTC. It is translated as CASSQDRGSYNEQFF.

The chain recombines TRBV27 with TRBJ2-1; D is unresolved. V lost 8 bases to trimming and J lost 0 bases, with 14 bases between them. The V gene's germline CDR1 is MNHEY and CDR2 SMNVEV (reference sequence). The CDR3 sequence is 15 residues long. CDR3 protein: CASYGLGSSYNEQFF. CDR3 nucleotide sequence: TGTGCCAGCTATGGCCTCGGAAGCTCCTACAATGAGCAGTTCTTC.

This clone was seen a single time. The chain's CDR3 is CASSLGTSLLNEQFF. CDR3 in DNA: TGTGCCAGCAGCTTGGGGACTAGTCTTCTCAATGAGCAGTTCTTC. This chain uses TRBV7-2 with TRBJ2-1; 8 positions agree with TRBD2. The CDR3 runs to 15 residues. Trimming took 3 bases from V and 6 from J; bases not matched to a gene: 7. Germline V gene lookup returns CDR1 SGHTA and CDR2 FQGNSA. Looking up the rest from reference TRBV7-2 and TRBJ2-1 gives the full variable domain: GAGVSQSPSNKVTEKGKDVELRCDPISGHTALYWYRQSLGQGLEFLIYFQGNSAPDKSGLPSDRFSAERTGGSVSTLTIQRTQQEDSAVYLCASSLGTSLLNEQFFGPGTRLTVL.

This chain connects TRBV5-6 to TRBJ2-7, with 10 bases lining up with TRBD2. The CDR3 totals 12 residues. Germline loops: CDR1 SGHDT, CDR2 YYEEEE. V trimming: 5 bases; J trimming: 5 bases; junction bases outside the gene matches: 1. CDR3 coding DNA: TGTGCCAGCAGGGGACTAGCGAACGAGCAGTACTTC. It yields the protein CASRGLANEQYF.

V gene TRBV19 combines with J gene TRBJ1-2, with 9 bases matching TRBD1. Germline values: CDR1 LNHDA, CDR2 SQIVND (reference sequence). Trimming at V came to 10 bases and at J to 4 bases, leaving 7 bases not matched to a gene. The CDR3 sequence is 13 residues long. The CDR3 reads CATRGQGSYGYTF. The CDR3 nucleotides are TGTGCCACCCGCGGACAGGGGTCCTATGGCTACACCTTC.

V usage is TRBV30 and J usage is TRBJ1-5, with D possibly TRBD1 on 5 matching bases. V was clipped by 4 bases and J by 9 bases, with 13 bases between them. CDR3 length: 12 residues. Germline lookup yields CDR1 GTSNPN and CDR2 SVGIG (reference sequence). DNA for the CDR3: TGTGCCTGGATGTTCCCGGGGGGGCCCCAGCATTTT. It specifies CAWMFPGGPQHF.

V usage is TRBV7-7 and J usage is TRBJ2-7; possibly TRBD1 or TRBD2 for D (5 bases each). CDR1 and CDR2 from the germline V gene are SSHAT and FNYEAQ (reference sequence). V lost 5 bases and J 7 bases, leaving 15 bases between the germline ends. The CDR3 covers 13 residues. The CDR3 loop is CASSAGPGREQYF. CDR3 DNA sequence: TGTGCCAGCAGCGCAGGTCCGGGACGGGAGCAGTACTTC.

CDR3 in DNA: TGCGCCAGCAGCTTGGGGGGATATAGCAATCAGCCCCAGCATTTT. Protein product: CASSLGGYSNQPQHF. The genes are TRBV5-1 and TRBJ1-5; D gene unclear. The germline CDR1 and CDR2 sequences are SGHRS and YFSETQ. The ends were cut back, 0 bases at V and 0 bases at J, with 7 bases in the middle. The CDR3 loop spans 15 amino acids.

The table lists this clone with a count of one. This chain uses TRBV29-1 with TRBJ2-3; TRBD1 or TRBD2 may be the D gene (6 bases each). Germline loops: CDR1 SQVTM, CDR2 ANQGSEA. Trimming took 5 bases from V and 0 from J, leaving 12 bases between them. There are 14 residues in the CDR3. CDR3 bases: TGCAGCGTTAGGCGGGACACGAGCACAGATACGCAGTATTTT. Translation gives CSVRRDTSTDTQYF.

The CDR3 loop reads CASKTPTGLGLTQYF. The CDR3 coding sequence is TGTGCCAGCAAAACACCAACGGGACTAGGTCTAACGCAGTATTTT. V usage is TRBV2 and J usage is TRBJ2-3; TRBD2 matches at 8 bases. Germline V gene sequence: CDR1 SNHLY, CDR2 FYNNEI. This CDR3 is 15 amino acids long. Trimming at V came to 7 bases and at J to 9 bases, leaving 15 bases not matched to a gene. Variable domain in full (rest from reference TRBV2 and TRBJ2-3): EPEVTQTPSHQVTQMGQEVILRCVPISNHLYFYWYRQILGQKVEFLVSFYNNEISEKSEIFDDQFSVERPDGSNFTLKIRSTKLEDSAMYFCASKTPTGLGLTQYFGPGTRLTVL.

The chain couples TRBV5-1 to TRBJ2-7; weak D call: TRBD2 (5 bases). Per the germline V gene, CDR1 is SGHRS and CDR2 is YFSETQ. The CDR3 length is 15 residues. V was trimmed by 6 bases and J by 4 bases, leaving 20 bases between them. CDR3 protein: CASKERDPPAYEQYF. The CDR3 region has the DNA TGCGCCAGCAAGGAACGGGATCCCCCGGCTTACGAGCAGTACTTC.

The chain combines TRBV7-6 with TRBJ1-4; D gene uncertain. This CDR3 is built from 15 residues. V shed 2 bases and J shed 5 bases, with 12 bases lying between them. Germline-derived CDR1 and CDR2 are SGHVS and FNYEAQ. The CDR3 spells CASSLKQPGNEKLFF. CDR3 in DNA: TGTGCCAGCAGCTTAAAGCAGCCGGGAAATGAAAAACTGTTTTTT.

The chain employs TRBV9 and TRBJ1-1; 7 bases are a match to TRBD1. Germline CDR1 and CDR2: SGDLS and YYNGEE. The CDR3 loop spans 16 amino acids. V shed 1 base, J shed 0 bases, and the junction held 6 bases outside the gene matches. As DNA, the CDR3 is TGTGCCAGCAGCGTAACAGGGGCGAGGATGAACACTGAAGCTTTCTTT. Translation gives CASSVTGARMNTEAFF.

The J gene is TRBJ2-1, the V gene TRBV5-1; 11 nucleotides align to TRBD2. The germline V gene encodes CDR1 SGHRS and CDR2 YFSETQ. V dropped 4 bases and J dropped 5; count of bases not matched to a gene: 8. The CDR3 is made up of 16 amino acids. This CDR3 reads CASSPGPGLADNEQFF. The CDR3 DNA reads as TGCGCCAGCAGCCCCGGACCGGGACTAGCGGACAATGAGCAGTTCTTC.

Only a few counts were recorded for this clone. The chain carries TRBV28 and TRBJ1-2, with TRBD1 matching over 9 bases. Trimming cost V 7 bases and J 7 bases; bases outside gene matches: 4. The CDR3 runs 12 residues. Germline CDR1 MDHEN, CDR2 SYDVKM. In nucleotides, the CDR3 is TGTGCCAGCACAACAGGGGGCGCTGGCTACACCTTC. It codes for CASTTGGAGYTF.

CDR3 coding DNA: TGTGCCAGCAGCGTCGGTGGCCCCAATCAGCCCCAGCATTTT. Protein: CASSVGGPNQPQHF. The genes are TRBV9 and TRBJ1-5; no reliable D call. CDR3 length: 14 amino acids. Germline CDR1 reads SGDLS; CDR2 reads YYNGEE. V lost 2 bases and J 3 bases, leaving 9 bases between the germline ends.

The table lists this clone with a few counts. The rearrangement joins TRBV6-1 to TRBJ1-1; 7 bases map to TRBD1. In germline, CDR1 is MNHNS, CDR2 SASEGT. V lost 1 base, J lost 6 bases, and 5 bases stayed unmatched. The CDR3 covers 14 residues. In DNA form, the CDR3 reads TGTGCCAGCAGTGAAGTCTGGGACAGCTCTGAAGCTTTCTTT. Protein: CASSEVWDSSEAFF.